Listed below are T cell receptor beta chains from one sample, sequenced in a study of blood T cell repertoires in COVID-19. TCRdb's copy holds only in-frame clones and misses some; the assay was immunoSEQ multiplex PCR. The data contain approximately 240,000 clones, 65% to 85% of them seen just once; the ten biggest clones take up around 3.6%. The source material was peripheral blood. The origin of the receptors is a woman aged 40-49 years with active or convalescent COVID-19. Both conserved end residues are part of each CDR3. A D gene is named only where the DNA matches it firmly. Not all rows give a size; the values are once, few, many and, for expanded clones, a class.

D gene,clone size,J gene,V gene,CDR3 DNA,CDR3 protein
.,.,TRBJ1-2,TRBV7-3,TGTGCCAGCAGCTTAACGGGCGGGGATTTTAACTATGGCTACACCTTC,CASSLTGGDFNYGYTF
.,once,TRBJ2-2,TRBV19,TGTGCCAGTAGTATAGGTCCGGCCGGGGAGCTGTTTTTT,CASSIGPAGELFF
TRBD1,.,TRBJ1-2,TRBV28,TGTGCCAGCAGTTTAACGGGTCGGACAGGCGGTGGCTACACCTTC,CASSLTGRTGGGYTF
TRBD1,few,TRBJ1-1,TRBV6-1,TGTGCCAGCAGTGAACAGGGGGCTCTTAGCACTGAAGCTTTCTTT,CASSEQGALSTEAFF
.,.,TRBJ2-3,TRBV12-5,TGTGCTAGTGGTTTGTCTCTAGATACGCAGTATTTT,CASGLSLDTQYF
TRBD1,.,TRBJ2-3,TRBV2,TGTGCCAGCAGCCCTAGGACAGGGACTCGTGCAGATACGCAGTATTTT,CASSPRTGTRADTQYF
.,.,TRBJ1-1,TRBV10-3,TGTGCCTCCATGGTCGGTCAAGTGAACACTGAAGCTTTCTTT,CASMVGQVNTEAFF
.,.,TRBJ1-2,TRBV7-9,TGTGCCAGCAGCTTAGTTACAGGAGAGTATGGCTACACCTTC,CASSLVTGEYGYTF
.,few,TRBJ2-2,TRBV9,TGTGCCAGCAGCGTGCAGGGGGGGAACACCGGGGAGCTGTTTTTT,CASSVQGGNTGELFF
.,.,TRBJ1-3,TRBV6-5,TGTGCCAGCAGTTACGAGAGCTCTGGAAACACCATATATTTT,CASSYESSGNTIYF
.,.,TRBJ1-3,TRBV11-2,TGTGCCAGCAGCTTAGGGTTCGTCAGGGTCATTAACACCATATATTTT,CASSLGFVRVINTIYF
.,.,TRBJ1-1,TRBV7-3,TGTGCCAGCAGCTTATACGTCAGGCAGAACACTGAAGCTTTCTTT,CASSLYVRQNTEAFF
.,.,TRBJ1-6,TRBV9,TGTGCCAGCAGCGTAATGCCAGGGAACTCACCCCTCCACTTT,CASSVMPGNSPLHF
.,.,TRBJ2-7,TRBV28,TGTGCCAGCAGCCCCCAGGACAGTTACTCCTACGAGCAGTACTTC,CASSPQDSYSYEQYF
.,.,TRBJ1-6,TRBV9,TGTGCCAGCAGCTTCGGAGGGCCTAATTCACCCCTCCACTTT,CASSFGGPNSPLHF
.,many,TRBJ1-2,TRBV29-1,TGCAGCGTTGAAGATCTGGGGCCCGGCTACACCTTC,CSVEDLGPGYTF
TRBD1,.,TRBJ2-5,TRBV19,TGTGCCAGTAGTCGGGACAGGGGGCTGAAGACCCAGTACTTC,CASSRDRGLKTQYF
TRBD2,.,TRBJ2-1,TRBV5-1,TGCGCCAGCAGCCCCGGGGGGGGTGGCTCCTACAATGAGCAGTTCTTC,CASSPGGGGSYNEQFF
TRBD2,.,TRBJ2-3,TRBV9,TGTGCCAGCAGCGTAGACACGGGGGGTACAGATACGCAGTATTTT,CASSVDTGGTDTQYF
TRBD1,medium-sized,TRBJ1-1,TRBV3-1/TRBV3-2,TGTGCCAGCAGCCCTGGACAGGGGTCGACTGAAGCTTTCTTT,CASSPGQGSTEAFF
TRBD1,.,TRBJ2-2,TRBV5-5,TGTGCCAGCAGCTTGTACGGACAGGGGACTACCACCGGGGAGCTGTTTTTT,CASSLYGQGTTTGELFF
TRBD2,.,TRBJ2-1,TRBV3-1/TRBV3-2,TGTGCCAGCAGCCAAGCCCACCCCTTCACTAGCGGGGGGGCAAGTGAGCAGTTCTTC,CASSQAHPFTSGGASEQFF
.,.,TRBJ2-4,TRBV4-2,TGTGCCAGCAGCCAAGACACGGACATTCAGTACTTC,CASSQDTDIQYF
TRBD1,many,TRBJ1-1,TRBV28,TGTGCCAGCTTAGGGTCGATAACAGGGGTGGACACTGAAGCTTTCTTT,CASLGSITGVDTEAFF
TRBD1,.,TRBJ2-7,TRBV3-1/TRBV3-2,TGTGCCAGCAGCCGCCTTAAGACAGGGGGCAATGAGCAGTACTTC,CASSRLKTGGNEQYF
.,.,TRBJ1-1,TRBV7-9,TGTGCCAGCAGCTTAGGACAGAGTGAAGCTTTCTTT,CASSLGQSEAFF
TRBD1,once,TRBJ2-5,TRBV18,TGTGCCAGCTCACCAATGGGACAGGGGACGGAGACCCAGTACTTC,CASSPMGQGTETQYF
.,.,TRBJ2-5,TRBV7-9,TGTGCCAGCAGCTTAGCGGGGGCAAGCGAGACCCAGTACTTC,CASSLAGASETQYF
.,.,TRBJ1-4,TRBV27,TGTGCCTCGGCAGGTTGGGCAGCAACTAATGAAAAACTGTTTTTT,CASAGWAATNEKLFF
TRBD1,.,TRBJ1-5,TRBV6-1,TGTGCCAGCAGTGAGCCCGGACAGGGGAATCAGCCCCAGCATTTT,CASSEPGQGNQPQHF
.,once,TRBJ2-3,TRBV5-5,TGTGCCAGCAGCTTGGTTCTAGATACGCAGTATTTT,CASSLVLDTQYF
TRBD1,.,TRBJ2-1,TRBV6-6,TGTGCCAGCAGGACAGGGGGCGCGATTAGCGACAATGAGCAGTTCTTC,CASRTGGAISDNEQFF
TRBD2,.,TRBJ2-5,TRBV11-2,TGTGCCAGCAGCTTTGGCGGTAGCGGGGGCGGTGAGACCCAGTACTTC,CASSFGGSGGGETQYF
.,.,TRBJ1-3,TRBV9,TGTGCCAGCAGCGTAGTAGGGGATGGAAACACCATATATTTT,CASSVVGDGNTIYF
.,.,TRBJ2-1,TRBV6-1,TGTGCCAGCAGTCCTCGGCGGGGACGGTACGATGAGCAGTTCTTC,CASSPRRGRYDEQFF
.,.,TRBJ2-1,TRBV19,TGTGCCAGTAGGGGGACAAAACAGGGTCACGACAATGAGCAGTTCTTC,CASRGTKQGHDNEQFF
.,few,TRBJ1-1,TRBV3-1/TRBV3-2,TGTGCCAGCAGCTTGGACAGTGAAGCTTTCTTT,CASSLDSEAFF
.,few,TRBJ1-3,TRBV4-1,TGCGCCAGCAGCCAACAGGGGACTAACTCTGGAAACACCATATATTTT,CASSQQGTNSGNTIYF
.,.,TRBJ1-2,TRBV6-1,TGTGCCAGCAGTGTTAGTTCGGGAGCCTCCGTATATGGCTACACCTTC,CASSVSSGASVYGYTF
.,.,TRBJ1-3,TRBV21-1,TGTGCCAGCAGCTCGCGGGAGGACACCATATATTTT,CASSSREDTIYF
TRBD2,.,TRBJ2-7,TRBV27,TGTGCCAGCAGTTCCCTAGCGGGGGGGCGCGAGCAGTACTTC,CASSSLAGGREQYF
TRBD1,.,TRBJ1-1,TRBV7-3,TGTGCCAGCAGCCGAGGACAGGGAGACATGAACACTGAAGCTTTCTTT,CASSRGQGDMNTEAFF
.,once,TRBJ1-3,TRBV28,TGTGCCAGCAGTTTTGACAACTCTGGAAACACCATATATTTT,CASSFDNSGNTIYF
.,.,TRBJ1-1,TRBV12-3/TRBV12-4,TGTGCCAGCAGTTTTAAAACTGAAGCTTTCTTT,CASSFKTEAFF
.,.,TRBJ1-4,TRBV28,TGTGCCAGCAGTTTAGGAGGGGGGGGAACTAATGAAAAACTGTTTTTT,CASSLGGGGTNEKLFF
.,.,TRBJ2-2,TRBV5-1,TGCGCCAGCAGCAAATTGGACAGGAACACCGGGGAGCTGTTTTTT,CASSKLDRNTGELFF
TRBD2,.,TRBJ2-2,TRBV3-1/TRBV3-2,TGTGCCAGCAGCGTACTAGCGGGGGGGCCCGGGGAGCTGTTTTTT,CASSVLAGGPGELFF
.,once,TRBJ1-1,TRBV27,TGTGCCAGCAGTTTGGTTTTCTTAGACACTGAAGCTTTCTTT,CASSLVFLDTEAFF
.,.,TRBJ1-4,TRBV5-4,TGTGCCAGCAGCTTGGGCGGGGGGCGCGAGGACGAAAAACTGTTTTTT,CASSLGGGREDEKLFF
.,.,TRBJ1-1,TRBV6-6,TGTGCCAGCAGTCTACAGGGCGCTGAAGCTTTCTTT,CASSLQGAEAFF